This T cell receptor (beta chain) stems from a study of beta chain features in type 1 diabetes. Whole-study results and caveats: All four CD4+ subsets from Type 1 diabetes patients carried moderately but significantly shorter TCRB CDR3s.

Reverse transcription of all isolated RNA meant that expressed TCRB transcripts were sequenced. Produced via immunoSEQ multiplex PCR; TCRdb's table is partial and in-frame only. The table has 55,000 to 85,000 clones, more than 45% seen once; the top ten hold roughly 0.7%. To note about this clone: Its antigen is still unknown.

Germline loops: CDR1 PRHDT, CDR2 FYEKMQ (reference sequence). With 4 bases clipped from V and 6 bases from J, the junction kept 7 bases outside the gene matches. This CDR3 has 14 amino acids. This TCR was recovered from a man aged 25-45 years with type 1 diabetes. The J gene is TRBJ1-1, the V gene TRBV13; 8 bases match TRBD1. Sequenced input: central memory CD4+ T cells from blood. The CDR3 loop reads CASSSGGLGSEAFF. The CDR3 DNA is TGTGCCAGCAGCTCAGGGGGCCTCGGCTCTGAAGCTTTCTTT.